This TCR beta chain was identified in a study of T cell responses to AZD1222 COVID-19 vaccine. Findings and caveats of the study: Among AZD1222 vaccinees, only 5 to 7 were seropositive at baseline.

A note on this clone: Its antigen is still unknown.

Per germline, CDR1 SGHAT and CDR2 FQNNGV. Trimming pared 0 bases from V and 4 bases from J, leaving 6 bases between. There are 14 residues in the CDR3. Method: immunoSEQ multiplex PCR; TCRdb's copy keeps in-frame clones and lacks some. The sample holds about 49,000 clones, approximately 79% seen once. The chain recombines TRBV11-2 with TRBJ2-2; either TRBD1 or TRBD2 may supply D (5 bases each). The TCR was taken from an adult in good health. The material sequenced was peripheral blood, taken on day 0 of MenACWY control vaccination. CDR3 loop: CASSLDGATGELFF. The CDR3 nucleotides read TGTGCCAGCAGCTTAGACGGGGCCACCGGGGAGCTGTTTTTT.